In its sample, the clone carrying this TCR beta chain was seen a few times. Antigen specificity is unknown. The data derive from a study of cytomegalovirus exposure and HLA in healthy donors. Study information: Researchers found that roughly 81% of 300 to 450 genotyped donors fell within the Caucasian-associated ancestry cluster. Study conclusions and caveats: In a later analysis, 15,000 to 20,000 TCR beta sequences were associated with HLA alleles at 0.05 false discovery rate. Researchers reported that a few CMV-associated chains were confirmed in vitro as CMV antigen-specific.

This CDR3 spans 13 amino acids. Germline V CDR1 and CDR2: MNHEY, SVGAGI. V dropped 6 bases and J dropped 6; count of bases not matched to a gene: 8. Primers for the PCR totalled 60 Vbeta and 13 Jbeta. Produced via immunoSEQ multiplex PCR; TCRdb's table is partial and in-frame only. The repertoire includes 120,000 or so clones, 70% to 80% of them detected once, and about 8.3% sits in the top ten. The chain recombines TRBV6-5 with TRBJ2-7; TRBD1 aligns across 7 bases. The sequenced material came from PBMCs. The receptor was derived from a woman aged 45 to 65 in good health and CMV-seropositive. CDR3 in DNA: TGTGCCAGCAGGCGACAGGGTGCTTCCGAGCAGTACTTC. Protein product: CASRRQGASEQYF.